A selection of T cell receptor beta chains follows, all from one sample in a study of technical replicates of blood from a few donors. Profiling relied on immunoSEQ multiplex PCR, and the TCRdb table lists in-frame clones only, not all of them. The table has approximately 87,000 clones, roughly 92% seen once. Sequenced material: T cells isolated from PBMCs. These receptors all stem from a human donor in good health. The conserved cysteine and the conserved F or W are not part of the CDR3 here. A D gene is named only where the DNA matches it firmly.

TRBV7-9	TRBJ2-2	.	ASSWPPGGNRELF
TRBV29-1	TRBJ2-2	TRBD1	SVWDSANTGELF
TRBV5-1	TRBJ2-3	.	ASSPEIDLDTQY
TRBV19	TRBJ1-4	TRBD1	ASNNPGQGLSGEKLF
TRBV7-8	TRBJ1-2	.	ASSSRQEANYGYT
TRBV10-2	TRBJ2-5	.	ASSESRGGAEETQY
TRBV5-4	TRBJ2-5	.	ASSLEAKPETQY
TRBV28	TRBJ2-2	.	ASRPGTGPFKNTGELF
TRBV11-3	TRBJ1-6	TRBD1	ASSPRQGIEYNSPLH
TRBV6-1	TRBJ1-1	.	ASSDSGVGTEAF
TRBV19	TRBJ1-5	.	ASSIDGDQPQH
TRBV20-1	TRBJ1-1	.	SARDSTEAF
TRBV30	TRBJ1-5	.	AWDRYLGNQPQH
TRBV20-1	TRBJ2-7	TRBD2	SAWKRGEQY
TRBV18	TRBJ2-7	.	ASSPRYEQY
TRBV7-2	TRBJ2-7	TRBD2	ASAGGGFYYEQY
TRBV5-1	TRBJ2-1	.	ASSLIGQHNEQF
TRBV7-9	TRBJ1-2	.	ASSQSGSENGYT
TRBV7-9	TRBJ2-5	TRBD2	GVGGGSRGEETQY
TRBV28	TRBJ1-2	TRBD1	ASRQAGTGVGGYT
TRBV6-1	TRBJ2-3	TRBD2	ASRRGTHTDTQY
TRBV2	TRBJ2-1	TRBD2	ASRLPGLAGEQF
TRBV2	TRBJ2-5	TRBD2	ASSNGFRGGQETQY
TRBV6-4	TRBJ2-1	.	ATPDSYNEQF
TRBV15	TRBJ2-7	TRBD1	ATSRGGQGVYEQY
TRBV18	TRBJ1-2	.	ASSPGVGNYGYT
TRBV19	TRBJ2-1	TRBD1	ASSPPGTGKNEQF
TRBV10-1	TRBJ2-2	TRBD2	ASSESTTSGRAGELF
TRBV5-1	TRBJ2-1	TRBD2	ASSLEGLAGNEQF
TRBV6-6	TRBJ2-7	TRBD2	ASSYLAGGPYEQY
TRBV7-8	TRBJ1-5	.	ASSLDHLPSNQPQH
TRBV11-2	TRBJ2-1	TRBD2	ASSLTAGGRNNEQF
TRBV19	TRBJ2-1	TRBD2	ASSLRLSRGGDNEQF
TRBV7-6	TRBJ1-1	.	ASSSDMGTEAF
TRBV7-6	TRBJ2-7	TRBD1	ASSAGTGRYEQY
TRBV7-9	TRBJ2-7	TRBD1	ASSLRQGSAWEQY
TRBV6-1	TRBJ2-1	.	ASSAQGYEQF
TRBV19	TRBJ2-7	.	ASSIRAAGQIYEQY
TRBV29-1	TRBJ1-1	.	SGVEGSDTEAF
TRBV25-1	TRBJ2-5	.	ASRRQGGSRKETQY
TRBV30	TRBJ1-2	TRBD1	AWGWTGETYGYT
TRBV19	TRBJ2-5	.	ASSHQLGETQY
TRBV7-2	TRBJ2-7	.	ASSLAQSYEQY
TRBV2	TRBJ2-1	TRBD2	ASSQKTSVKRKSSYNEQF
TRBV28	TRBJ2-3	TRBD2	ASSLEGLAGTTDTQY
TRBV2	TRBJ1-1	TRBD1	ASSEVDRGRDTEAF
TRBV7-8	TRBJ2-2	TRBD2	ASSLRLANTGELF
TRBV5-6	TRBJ2-7	.	ASSRIAATYEQY
TRBV6-5	TRBJ1-1	TRBD1	ASIKTGGYYTEAF
TRBV7-9	TRBJ2-1	TRBD2	ASTPNGAGGVEQF
TRBV6-5	TRBJ2-6	.	ASRGGAGANVLT